The 29 T cell receptor beta chains given below trace back to one sample, sequenced in a study of shared clonotypes between healthy human individuals. The protocol was immunoSEQ multiplex PCR, while the TCRdb copy is restricted to in-frame clones and leaves out a portion. The repertoire holds about 2.4 million clones, with approximately 93% as singletons. Material: naive CD4+ T cells from PBMCs. Specified subset: CD45RA+ positively selected. These receptors all stem from a man aged 18 to 29 in good health. Some clones in this sample may be carry-over from other donors' samples.

The V call is TRBV6-6, the J call TRBJ2-2; D gene ambiguous. V was trimmed by 0 bases and J by 2 bases, leaving 10 bases between them. From germline, CDR1 is MNHNY and CDR2 SVGAGI (reference sequence). There are 16 residues in the CDR3. DNA for the CDR3: TGTGCCAGCAGTTACTCGAAGGCAGCTAACACCGGGGAGCTGTTTTTT. Protein: CASSYSKAANTGELFF.

This chain links TRBV28 with TRBJ1-2; D might be TRBD1 (6 bases). The V end lost 5 bases, the J end lost 10 bases, and 23 bases lay between the germline ends. The germline CDR1 and CDR2 sequences are MDHEN and SYDVKM. This CDR3 comprises 15 residues. CDR3 DNA: TGTGCCAGCAGTCCTGGGGGCGAGACGGGACACCACTACACCTTC. It translates to CASSPGGETGHHYTF.

The CDR3 sequence is CASSSNRDGAATNEKLFF. The CDR3 DNA sequence: TGTGCCAGCAGTTCCAACAGGGACGGGGCTGCGACTAATGAAAAACTGTTTTTT. The gene calls are TRBV28 and TRBJ1-4; maybe TRBD1 (6 bases). The V end was cut by 4 bases, the J end by 2 bases, with 20 bases between. The germline CDR1 and CDR2 sequences are MDHEN and SYDVKM. The CDR3 has 18 amino acids.

This rearrangement joins TRBV28 to TRBJ1-5, with a weak D call TRBD1 (5 bases). V lost 6 bases, J lost 6 bases, and 9 bases lay in between. CDR1 and CDR2 (germline): MDHEN, SYDVKM. This CDR3 is built from 12 residues. The CDR3 loop is CASREGLQPQHF. In DNA, the CDR3 is TGTGCCAGCAGGGAGGGACTTCAGCCCCAGCATTTT.

V is TRBV4-3 and J is TRBJ2-1, with D unresolved. Looked up from germline, CDR1 is LGHNA and CDR2 is YSLEER. Trimming pared 0 bases from V and 9 bases from J, leaving 12 bases between. This CDR3 is 14 amino acids long. CDR3 residues: CASSQDYVGGEQFF. The CDR3, as DNA: TGCGCCAGCAGCCAAGATTACGTAGGTGGTGAGCAGTTCTTC.

This chain joins TRBV27 and TRBJ2-2, with 8 bases matching TRBD1. With V trimmed by 5 bases and J by 0 bases, 11 bases remained unmatched. The CDR3 has 18 amino acids. CDR1 is MNHEY, CDR2 SMNVEV, per germline (reference sequence). CDR3 amino acids: CASSPTPLTGANTGELFF. In DNA, the CDR3 is TGTGCCAGCAGTCCTACCCCCCTGACAGGGGCGAACACCGGGGAGCTGTTTTTT.

The V call is TRBV28, the J call TRBJ2-1; TRBD1 is a possible D gene (7 bases). The CDR3 covers 18 residues. Trimming pared 4 bases from V and 4 bases from J, leaving 23 bases between. CDR1 and CDR2 (germline): MDHEN, SYDVKM. CDR3 sequence: CASSSFPQGGVRYNEQFF. The CDR3 DNA reads TGTGCCAGCAGTTCTTTCCCCCAGGGGGGAGTTCGGTACAATGAGCAGTTCTTC.

V and J are TRBV5-1 and TRBJ2-5, with 15 bases matching TRBD2. The CDR3 is made up of 21 amino acids. CDR1 SGHRS and CDR2 YFSETQ come from the germline V gene. V was clipped by 2 bases and J by 1 base; unmatched bases: 15. This chain's CDR3 is CASSLFAGLAGGVRSQETQYF. The DNA for the CDR3 is TGCGCCAGCAGCTTATTTGCCGGACTAGCGGGAGGGGTTAGGTCCCAAGAGACCCAGTACTTC.

The chain is built from TRBV5-1 and TRBJ2-2, with 7 bases matching TRBD2. V trimming: 3 bases; J trimming: 5 bases; junction bases outside the gene matches: 4. In germline, CDR1 is SGHRS, CDR2 YFSETQ. CDR3 length: 14 residues. CDR3 bases: TGCGCCAGCAGCTCACTAGCGTGGACCGGGGAGCTGTTTTTT. Translated: CASSSLAWTGELFF.

The chain is built from TRBV7-8 and TRBJ2-1; 8 positions match TRBD2. The V and J ends lost 0 bases and 6 bases, in that order; junction bases with no gene match: 7. This CDR3 region has 16 residues. Germline V gives CDR1 SGHVS, CDR2 FQNEAQ. The CDR3 here is CASSLARSAGGNEQFF. CDR3 sequence (DNA): TGTGCCAGCAGCTTAGCCCGCTCCGCGGGAGGCAATGAGCAGTTCTTC.

This chain connects TRBV7-3 to TRBJ1-1; weak D call: TRBD1 (6 bases). From germline, CDR1 is SGHTA and CDR2 FQGTGA. The length of the CDR3 is 16 residues. V lost 1 base and J 1 base, leaving 13 bases between the germline ends. The CDR3, as DNA: TGTGCCAGCAGCTTAAAGGGGGGTTCGGAGAACACTGAAGCTTTCTTT. Protein: CASSLKGGSENTEAFF.

The gene calls are TRBV7-6 and TRBJ2-7; 10 bases agree with TRBD2. Germline V CDR1 and CDR2: SGHVS, FNYEAQ. The V and J ends lost 1 base and 5 bases, in that order; junction bases with no gene match: 11. This CDR3 comprises 17 residues. The CDR3 nucleotides are TGTGCCAGCAGCTTAGGGGACAGGCTAGCGGGAGACCACGAGCAGTACTTC. Protein: CASSLGDRLAGDHEQYF.

This rearrangement joins TRBV11-2 to TRBJ2-7; 7 nucleotides align to TRBD2. The CDR3 totals 15 residues. V lost 3 bases and J lost 0; bases outside the gene matches: 5. Per the germline V gene, CDR1 is SGHAT and CDR2 is FQNNGV. The CDR3 nucleotides are TGTGCCAGCAGCTTGGGAGGGAAAAGCTCCTACGAGCAGTACTTC. Protein product: CASSLGGKSSYEQYF.

V usage is TRBV29-1 and J usage is TRBJ2-3; no firm D call. V was clipped by 6 bases and J by 5 bases, with 15 bases between them. Germline V gene data show CDR1 as SQVTM and CDR2 as ANQGSEA. CDR3 size: 13 residues. For the CDR3, the DNA is TGCAGCGTCAACCCGACACGGCGAGATACGCAGTATTTT. This codes for CSVNPTRRDTQYF.

The V and J genes are TRBV4-1 and TRBJ1-1; TRBD1 matches at 8 bases. V lost 0 bases and J lost 5; bases outside the gene matches: 8. This CDR3 is 16 amino acids long. Germline V lookup: CDR1 MGHRA, CDR2 YSYEKL. CDR3 sequence reads: CASSQETQGARTEAFF. For the CDR3, the DNA is TGCGCCAGCAGCCAAGAAACGCAGGGGGCAAGGACTGAAGCTTTCTTT.

In this sample, this clone turned up a few times. The V gene is TRBV7-2, the J gene TRBJ1-2, with TRBD1 matching over 8 bases. The J segment lost 5 bases and the V segment lost 0 bases, leaving 2 bases of the junction unmatched. Germline V gene sequence: CDR1 SGHTA, CDR2 FQGNSA. CDR3 size: 14 residues. The DNA for the CDR3 is TGTGCCAGCAGCTTAGCCAGGGGGCGGTATGGCTACACCTTC. Protein product: CASSLARGRYGYTF.

The rearrangement uses TRBV9 and TRBJ1-1, with no clear D. Germline V CDR1 and CDR2: SGDLS, YYNGEE. The CDR3 totals 14 residues. V was shortened by 3 bases and J by 1 base, with 10 bases between the two germline ends. CDR3 sequence reads: CASSEGTWNTEAFF. Here the CDR3 DNA reads TGTGCCAGCAGCGAGGGCACCTGGAACACTGAAGCTTTCTTT.

This clone was picked up one time. Germline and junction disagree at one end, which may indicate a read error. The chain combines TRBV4-2 with TRBJ2-1; tentative D call: TRBD2 (6 bases). Germline CDR1 LGHNA, CDR2 YNFKEQ. The CDR3 loop spans 13 amino acids. Here the CDR3 reads CASSQDVGGAGLF. CDR3 sequence (DNA): TGTGCCAGCAGCCAAGATGTGGGAGGCGCGGGGCTCTTC.

V usage is TRBV29-1 and J usage is TRBJ2-5; 10 bases map to TRBD2. Germline trimming cut 2 bases from V and 5 bases from J; bases unmatched to any gene: 2. Germline-derived CDR1 and CDR2 are SQVTM and ANQGSEA. The CDR3 has 13 amino acids. CDR3 residues: CSVERSGRETQYF. CDR3 sequence (DNA): TGCAGCGTTGAACGTAGCGGGAGGGAGACCCAGTACTTC. The variable domain in full, with the rest retrieved from reference TRBV29-1 and TRBJ2-5, is SAVISQKPSRDICQRGTSLTIQCQVDSQVTMMFWYRQQPGQSLTLIATANQGSEATYESGFVIDKFPISRPNLTFSTLTVSNMSPEDSSIYLCSVERSGRETQYFGPGTRLLVL.

The chain employs TRBV6-5 and TRBJ1-3; D uncertain. The CDR3 runs 14 residues. Trimming removed 7 bases at V and 0 bases at J, with 10 bases between. Germline loops: CDR1 MNHEY, CDR2 SVGAGI. The CDR3 sequence: CASTADYSGNTIYF. CDR3 DNA: TGTGCCAGCACCGCAGACTACTCTGGAAACACCATATATTTT.

V and J are TRBV10-3 and TRBJ2-1, with D maybe TRBD2 (6 bases). This CDR3 is 15 amino acids long. The germline CDR1 and CDR2 sequences are ENHRY and SYGVKD. Deletions cut 0 bases from V and 6 bases from J, with 12 bases between. This CDR3 reads CAISESGGAGNEQFF. CDR3 DNA: TGTGCCATCAGTGAGTCTGGGGGAGCGGGCAATGAGCAGTTCTTC.

V and J are TRBV5-4 and TRBJ2-3; no clear D gene. V lost 4 bases and J 0 bases, leaving 12 bases between the germline ends. The CDR3 has 15 residues. Germline loops: CDR1 SGHNT, CDR2 YYREEE (reference sequence). The CDR3 bases are TGTGCCAGCAGCCCGTATCTATCTAGCACAGATACGCAGTATTTT. Residues: CASSPYLSSTDTQYF.

Details on this clone: Other DNA sequences in the same sample also yield this CDR3. The J gene is TRBJ1-2, the V gene TRBV9, with 8 bases fitting TRBD1. Per germline, CDR1 SGDLS and CDR2 YYNGEE. The V gene end was trimmed by 0 bases and the J gene end by 2 bases; junction bases not matched to a gene: 0. The CDR3 is 14 amino acids. CDR3 DNA sequence: TGTGCCAGCAGCGTAGACAGGGGGAACTATGGCTACACCTTC. Its protein is CASSVDRGNYGYTF. The whole variable domain, filled in from reference TRBV9 and TRBJ1-2, reads DSGVTQTPKHLITATGQRVTLRCSPRSGDLSVYWYQQSLDQGLQFLIQYYNGEERAKGNILERFSAQQFPDLHSELNLSSLELGDSALYFCASSVDRGNYGYTFGSGTRLTVV.

This chain joins TRBV6-5 and TRBJ1-2, with 7 bases identical to TRBD1. CDR1 is MNHEY and CDR2 is SVGAGI in the germline V gene. CDR3 length: 14 amino acids. V was pared by 6 bases and J by 3 bases, with 7 bases of the junction left unmatched. Here the CDR3 DNA reads TGTGCCAGCAGCCGACAGGGTTACCACTATGGCTACACCTTC. Protein sequence: CASSRQGYHYGYTF.

This clone was seen just once. The V and J genes are TRBV19 and TRBJ1-4; 7 positions agree with TRBD1. Germline CDR1 reads LNHDA; CDR2 reads SQIVND (reference sequence). J lost 0 bases, V lost 6 bases, and 7 bases had no gene match. This CDR3 is built from 16 residues. CDR3 loop: CASRRTGGATNEKLFF. The CDR3 nucleotides read TGTGCCAGTAGACGGACAGGAGGGGCAACTAATGAAAAACTGTTTTTT.

Notes on this clone: Different DNA sequences within this sample yield the same CDR3. The CDR3 DNA reads as TGTGCCAGCAGTTACTCGGCAGGCCCCTATGGCTACACCTTC. This codes for CASSYSAGPYGYTF. The rearrangement joins TRBV6-5 to TRBJ1-2; no clear D. Germline V gene lookup returns CDR1 MNHEY and CDR2 SVGAGI. The CDR3 is 14 residues long. V was clipped by 0 bases and J by 4 bases, with 9 bases between them.

This clone came up once. The genes are TRBV28 and TRBJ2-7; 11 bases are a match to TRBD2. V was clipped by 5 bases and J by 2 bases; unmatched bases: 8. CDR3 length equals 16 residues. Germline loops: CDR1 MDHEN, CDR2 SYDVKM. Written as DNA, the CDR3 is TGTGCCAGCAGTAGCCAGGGACTAGCGGCGACCTACGAGCAGTACTTC. Its translation: CASSSQGLAATYEQYF.

This chain connects TRBV28 to TRBJ2-2; TRBD1 matches at 10 bases. Germline values: CDR1 MDHEN, CDR2 SYDVKM. V was clipped by 5 bases and J by 7 bases; unmatched bases: 7. This CDR3 region has 15 residues. CDR3 bases: TGTGCCAGCAGTCCATGGGACAGGGGTAGCGGGGAGCTGTTTTTT. It codes for CASSPWDRGSGELFF.

V gene TRBV5-5 combines with J gene TRBJ1-1; D possibly corresponds to TRBD1 (5 bases). V was cut by 0 bases and J by 1 base, with 16 bases left in between. CDR3 length: 17 residues. The V gene's germline CDR1 is SGHKS and CDR2 YYEKEE (reference sequence). CDR3 amino acids: CASSLGIRQRQNTEAFF. In nucleotides, the CDR3 is TGTGCCAGCAGCTTGGGGATACGACAGCGACAGAACACTGAAGCTTTCTTT.